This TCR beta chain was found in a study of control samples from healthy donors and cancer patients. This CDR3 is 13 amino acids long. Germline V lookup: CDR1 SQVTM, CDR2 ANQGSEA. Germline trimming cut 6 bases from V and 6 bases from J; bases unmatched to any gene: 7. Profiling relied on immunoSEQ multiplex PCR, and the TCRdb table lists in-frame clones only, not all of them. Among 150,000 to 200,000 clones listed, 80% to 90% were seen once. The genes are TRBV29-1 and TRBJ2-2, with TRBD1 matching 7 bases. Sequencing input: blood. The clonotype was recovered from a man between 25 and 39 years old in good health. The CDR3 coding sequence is TGCAGCGTAACGGTTCAGGGGGCCGGGGAGCTGTTTTTT. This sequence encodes CSVTVQGAGELFF.